The sequence of this TCR beta chain was determined in a study of blood T cell repertoires in COVID-19. Study information: From T cells, B-cell-depleted T cells, or PBMCs came the material, which was cDNA or gDNA.

V gave up 2 bases and J gave up 3 bases, with 5 bases separating them. The CDR3 is 12 amino acids. Clones were read by immunoSEQ multiplex PCR, and TCRdb kept only the in-frame ones, dropping some. Of around 250,000 clones in the sample, around 90% are singletons; the top ten hold less than 0.9%. Exposed enrollees had met someone with a PCR-confirmed or clinician-diagnosed COVID-19 case at some point within the 2 weeks before study entry. The chain recombines TRBV12-3 or TRBV12-4 with TRBJ2-7; D uncertain. Source material: PBMCs or T cells enriched from blood (not recorded which). The clonotype comes from a man in his fifties who had been exposed to COVID-19. The CDR3 spells CASSLPNYEQYF. CDR3 nucleotide sequence: TGTGCCAGCAGTTTACCCAACTACGAGCAGTACTTC.